This T cell receptor (beta chain) was found in a study of metastatic and nonmetastatic thyroid tumors. Study observations and caveats: According to reports, the diversity of TCR beta was significantly higher in malignant thyroid tumors than in benign nodules, and this held in both blood and tumor samples.

This CDR3 contains 11 residues. V was pared by 5 bases and J by 8 bases, with 9 bases between. TCRdb re-called the PCR reads with MiXCR. The sample carries around 15,000 clones, 26% recorded once. This clone has a count of ten or more. Its antigen is unidentified. At the DNA level, this CDR3 is encoded by other sequences in the same sample as well. Thyroid surgery had not been preceded by any treatment in any patient. This TCR was recovered from a female donor with papillary thyroid cancer or a benign thyroid nodule (not recorded which). Some clones in this sample may be carry-over from other donors' samples. The sequencing input was tumor tissue. V is TRBV12-3 or TRBV12-4 and J is TRBJ1-1; D not certain. CDR3 loop: CASSEGYEAFF. The CDR3 DNA follows: TGTGCCAGCAGTGAGGGCTACGAAGCTTTCTTT.